Listed here are 29 T cell receptor beta chains from one sample, sequenced in a study of blood T cell repertoires in COVID-19. Data came from immunoSEQ multiplex PCR; TCRdb stores just in-frame clones and leaves some out. This sample has 53,000 or so clones, with about three quarters found just once. Input material: peripheral blood. The receptors stem from a man in his 70s with active or convalescent COVID-19.

This clone showed up just once. This chain joins TRBV6-5 and TRBJ2-7, with 12 bases lining up with TRBD2. V trimming: 11 bases; J trimming: 6 bases; junction bases outside the gene matches: 5. From germline, CDR1 is MNHEY and CDR2 SVGAGI. The CDR3 runs 12 residues. The CDR3 protein is CACKLAGGEQYF. CDR3 in DNA: TGTGCCTGTAAACTAGCGGGAGGCGAGCAGTACTTC.

This clone was recorded many times. The J gene is TRBJ1-2, the V gene TRBV28; 7 positions agree with TRBD1. CDR3 length: 15 residues. Trimming cost V 5 bases and J 1 base; bases outside gene matches: 7. Germline V lookup: CDR1 MDHEN, CDR2 SYDVKM. In DNA, the CDR3 is TGTGCCAGCAGTGTATCCCAGGGGGGTAACTATGGCTACACCTTC. Translating it yields CASSVSQGGNYGYTF.

The chain employs TRBV19 and TRBJ1-1; D possibly corresponds to TRBD1 (5 bases). This CDR3 comprises 12 residues. Germline loops: CDR1 LNHDA, CDR2 SQIVND (reference sequence). V was cut by 5 bases and J by 7 bases, with 11 bases left in between. This CDR3 is CASSPNRNEAFF. As DNA, the CDR3 is TGTGCCAGTAGTCCCAACAGGAATGAAGCTTTCTTT.

The V and J genes are TRBV5-1 and TRBJ1-1; possibly TRBD1 for D (5 bases). This CDR3 is built from 14 residues. Germline CDR1 SGHRS, CDR2 YFSETQ. V was shortened by 0 bases and J by 3 bases, with 9 bases between the two germline ends. The CDR3 protein is CASSLAVGDTEAFF. In nucleotides, the CDR3 is TGCGCCAGCAGCTTGGCGGTAGGGGACACTGAAGCTTTCTTT.

This chain joins TRBV10-2 and TRBJ2-5; the D gene is possibly TRBD2 (7 bases). This CDR3 has 17 residues. CDR1 and CDR2 from the germline V gene are WSHSY and SAAADI. The V and J ends lost 0 bases and 4 bases respectively, with 18 bases between them. CDR3 sequence reads: CASSESTGRRGGETQYF. In nucleotides, the CDR3 is TGCGCCAGCAGTGAGTCGACGGGGCGGAGGGGGGGAGAGACCCAGTACTTC.

This clone was observed a handful of times. This sequence joins TRBV29-1 and TRBJ2-7; the match to TRBD2 covers 7 bases. The CDR3 consists of 13 residues. J lost 2 bases, V lost 6 bases, and 7 bases had no gene match. The germline CDR1 and CDR2 sequences are SQVTM and ANQGSEA. The CDR3 loop is CSVLREFPYEQYF. Written as DNA, the CDR3 is TGCAGCGTACTGCGGGAGTTCCCCTACGAGCAGTACTTC.

This chain joins TRBV6-2 or TRBV6-3 and TRBJ1-3; D remains ambiguous. The V gene's germline CDR1 is MNHEY and CDR2 SVGEGT. CDR3 length equals 14 residues. The V end was cut by 7 bases, the J end by 0 bases, with 10 bases between. For the CDR3, the DNA is TGTGCCAGCACCCCTCGGTCCTCTGGAAACACCATATATTTT. Encoded protein: CASTPRSSGNTIYF.

The V gene is TRBV30, the J gene TRBJ2-2; unclear D gene. From germline, CDR1 is GTSNPN and CDR2 SVGIG (reference sequence). V lost 4 bases, J lost 1 base, and 10 bases lay in between. The length of the CDR3 is 14 residues. The CDR3 loop is CAWIPVLNTGELFF. CDR3 coding DNA: TGTGCCTGGATTCCAGTCTTGAACACCGGGGAGCTGTTTTTT.

The gene calls are TRBV4-1 and TRBJ2-1; D ambiguous. The CDR3 spans 19 residues. The V end lost 2 bases, the J end lost 0 bases, and 20 bases lay between the germline ends. CDR1 is MGHRA, CDR2 YSYEKL, per germline. CDR3 sequence reads: CASSQFPFDGRSSYNEQFF. The DNA of the CDR3 is TGCGCCAGCAGCCAATTCCCCTTTGATGGCCGGAGCTCCTACAATGAGCAGTTCTTC.

V is TRBV19 and J is TRBJ1-5; the D gene is possibly TRBD1 (5 bases). CDR1 and CDR2 (germline): LNHDA, SQIVND (reference sequence). The CDR3 runs to 12 residues. Trimming shortened V by 9 bases and J by 8 bases, and 14 bases separated the two germline ends. DNA for the CDR3: TGTGCCAGCAGTGGGGCCTGGGAGCCCCAGCATTTT. This codes for CASSGAWEPQHF.

This clone was seen only a few times. V gene TRBV14 combines with J gene TRBJ1-1; 7 positions match TRBD1. CDR3 length: 13 residues. Trimming at V came to 4 bases and at J to 4 bases, leaving 3 bases not matched to a gene. CDR1 is SGHDN and CDR2 is FVKESK in the germline V gene. The CDR3 is CASSRQGFTEAFF. DNA for the CDR3: TGTGCCAGCAGCCGACAGGGATTCACTGAAGCTTTCTTT.

The chain joins TRBV6-2 or TRBV6-3 to TRBJ1-6; maybe TRBD1 (5 bases). The CDR3 covers 18 residues. The germline V gene has CDR1 MNHEY and CDR2 SVGEGT. Trimming left V 5 bases short and J 8 bases short, with 25 bases between. The CDR3 spells CASSHYGTLEGGDSPLHF. Here the CDR3 DNA reads TGTGCCAGCAGTCACTACGGGACTCTCGAAGGTGGGGATTCACCCCTCCACTTT.

The genes are TRBV7-9 and TRBJ2-2; 9 positions match TRBD2. The junction had 9 bases not matched to a gene; V was cut back by 5 bases and J by 5 bases. Looked up from germline, CDR1 is SEHNR and CDR2 is FQNEAQ (reference sequence). There are 16 residues in the CDR3. The CDR3: CASSHGGRAVTGELFF. In DNA form, the CDR3 reads TGTGCCAGCAGCCACGGCGGGAGGGCCGTGACCGGGGAGCTGTTTTTT.

The CDR3 reads CASSLDGLAVNEQFF. The CDR3 DNA sequence: TGTGCCAGCAGCTTGGATGGACTAGCGGTGAATGAGCAGTTCTTC. The chain carries TRBV7-9 and TRBJ2-1; 10 bases align to TRBD2. This CDR3 has 15 amino acids. Germline CDR1 SEHNR, CDR2 FQNEAQ (reference sequence). Trimming at V came to 3 bases and at J to 7 bases, leaving 6 bases not matched to a gene.

The chain is built from TRBV7-9 and TRBJ1-5; 7 nucleotides match TRBD1. Germline V gene data show CDR1 as SEHNR and CDR2 as FQNEAQ (reference sequence). J lost 4 bases, V lost 4 bases, and 7 bases had no gene match. The CDR3 totals 15 residues. The CDR3: CASSSGGQVNQPQHF. Here the CDR3 DNA reads TGTGCCAGCAGCTCAGGCGGACAGGTTAATCAGCCCCAGCATTTT.

This clone has more than one count but fewer than ten. The CDR3 sequence: CASSQGTSSRYNEQFF. The DNA for the CDR3 is TGCGCCAGCAGCCAAGGAACGTCTAGCCGGTACAATGAGCAGTTCTTC. The chain links TRBV4-3 to TRBJ2-1; D might be TRBD2 (5 bases). Trimming stripped 1 base from V and 4 bases from J, with 14 bases between. The CDR3 consists of 16 residues. Germline values: CDR1 LGHNA, CDR2 YSLEER.

This chain links TRBV3-1 (or the pseudogene TRBV3-2) with TRBJ2-2, with D possibly being TRBD1 (6 bases). Germline-derived CDR1 and CDR2 are LGHDT and YNNKEL (reference sequence). Trimming removed 2 bases at V and 4 bases at J, with 14 bases between. The CDR3 is made up of 16 amino acids. CDR3 region: CASSQTPTGFTGELFF. In nucleotides, the CDR3 is TGTGCCAGCAGCCAAACACCCACAGGGTTCACCGGGGAGCTGTTTTTT.

The V gene is TRBV19, the J gene TRBJ2-3, with a tentative D call TRBD2 (6 bases). Germline loops: CDR1 LNHDA, CDR2 SQIVND (reference sequence). V was shortened by 5 bases and J by 8 bases, with 14 bases between the two germline ends. The CDR3 covers 13 residues. CDR3 sequence: CASSSSPSATQYF. The CDR3 DNA reads as TGTGCCAGTAGTTCCTCCCCTAGCGCTACGCAGTATTTT.

The chain is built from TRBV5-6 and TRBJ1-2; tentative D call: TRBD1 (5 bases). CDR1 is SGHDT and CDR2 is YYEEEE in the germline V gene. With 4 bases removed from V and 3 bases from J, the gap between germline ends came to 13 bases. The CDR3 extends over 14 amino acids. Written as DNA, the CDR3 is TGTGCCAGCAGCGGGCAGAGCAGGGACTATGGCTACACCTTC. Residues: CASSGQSRDYGYTF.

The chain links TRBV5-6 to TRBJ2-3, with TRBD2 identical over 12 bases. The length of the CDR3 is 15 residues. Germline-derived CDR1 and CDR2 are SGHDT and YYEEEE. Trimming took 5 bases from V and 4 from J; bases not matched to a gene: 5. CDR3 DNA sequence: TGTGCCAGCAGTCTAGCGGGGGGGCCATCAGATACGCAGTATTTT. Its translation: CASSLAGGPSDTQYF.

The rearrangement uses TRBV6-6 and TRBJ1-1, with a possible D match to TRBD1 (5 bases). This CDR3 is 14 amino acids long. Germline assignment: CDR1 MNHNY and CDR2 SVGAGI (reference sequence). V dropped 6 bases and J dropped 3 bases, with 14 bases sitting between them. In DNA form, the CDR3 reads TGTGCCAGCAGGAAGACAGATGGGTACACTGAAGCTTTCTTT. This encodes CASRKTDGYTEAFF.

V and J are TRBV9 and TRBJ2-1; 7 nucleotides line up with TRBD1. V lost 0 bases to trimming and J lost 5 bases; unmatched junction nucleotides: 5. This CDR3 is 15 amino acids long. Germline V gene sequence: CDR1 SGDLS, CDR2 YYNGEE. The CDR3 protein is CASSVARGPDNEQFF. As DNA, the CDR3 is TGTGCCAGCAGCGTAGCTAGGGGGCCTGACAATGAGCAGTTCTTC.

The rearrangement joins TRBV9 to TRBJ1-1; 7 positions match TRBD1. Trimming took 7 bases from V and 5 from J; bases not matched to a gene: 8. This CDR3 region has 13 residues. Germline CDR1 reads SGDLS; CDR2 reads YYNGEE. The CDR3 DNA sequence: TGTGCCAGCGGACAGGCGTCGAATACTGAAGCTTTCTTT. Protein: CASGQASNTEAFF.

This clone was seen once. The chain carries TRBV14 and TRBJ1-6; TRBD1 might be the D (5 bases). CDR3 length equals 15 residues. CDR1 is SGHDN, CDR2 FVKESK, per germline. The V end lost 1 base, the J end lost 6 bases, and 10 bases lay between the germline ends. CDR3 nucleotides: TGTGCCAGCAGCCAAGCCGGGGGTCTTAATTCACCCCTCCACTTT. It encodes CASSQAGGLNSPLHF. The full variable domain, in which reference TRBV14 and TRBJ1-6 provide the parts outside the CDR3, is EAGVTQFPSHSVIEKGQTVTLRCDPISGHDNLYWYRRVMGKEIKFLLHFVKESKQDESGMPNNRFLAERTGGTYSTLKVQPAELEDSGVYFCASSQAGGLNSPLHFGNGTRLTVT.

V and J are TRBV6-2 or TRBV6-3 and TRBJ2-1, with 12 bases matching TRBD2. In germline, CDR1 is MNHEY, CDR2 SVGEGT. The junction had 7 bases not matched to a gene; V was cut back by 2 bases and J by 2 bases. The length of the CDR3 is 18 residues. CDR3 protein: CASSYEASGGEPYNEQFF. In DNA, the CDR3 is TGTGCCAGCAGTTACGAGGCTAGCGGGGGGGAACCCTACAATGAGCAGTTCTTC.

The chain employs TRBV24-1 and TRBJ2-7; 8 nucleotides line up with TRBD1. CDR3 length: 15 residues. V was clipped by 5 bases and J by 4 bases; unmatched bases: 9. The germline V gene encodes CDR1 KGHDR and CDR2 SFDVKD. The CDR3 reads CATSGDDRGKYEQYF. CDR3 coding DNA: TGTGCCACCAGTGGCGACGACAGGGGAAAGTACGAGCAGTACTTC.

This rearrangement joins TRBV5-4 to TRBJ2-7; 7 nucleotides match TRBD1. This CDR3 is 13 amino acids long. Unmatched junction bases numbered 5, after V lost 6 bases and J lost 2 bases. Germline loops: CDR1 SGHNT, CDR2 YYREEE (reference sequence). The CDR3 bases are TGTGCCAGCACTCTTGACAGGGCCTACGAGCAGTACTTC. This translates into CASTLDRAYEQYF.

This clone was found a few times. The chain is built from TRBV3-1 (or the pseudogene TRBV3-2) and TRBJ1-5, with D possibly TRBD1 on 5 matching bases. Deletions cut 1 base from V and 6 bases from J, with 19 bases between. The CDR3 runs to 17 residues. In germline, CDR1 is LGHDT, CDR2 YNNKEL (reference sequence). Written as DNA, the CDR3 is TGTGCCAGCAGCCAAGTTAGGGCCCAGGGCAGGGCTCAGCCCCAGCATTTT. Its translation is CASSQVRAQGRAQPQHF.

The rearrangement joins TRBV12-3 or TRBV12-4 to TRBJ1-3; D uncertain. This CDR3 has 13 residues. V lost 6 bases, J lost 8 bases, and 14 bases lay in between. The CDR3 bases are TGTGCCAGCAGCTCTCAAACCGGGGACACCATATATTTT. This codes for CASSSQTGDTIYF.